This TCR beta chain came from a study of T cell responses to AZD1222 COVID-19 vaccine (dated by TCRdb to the early 2020s). About the study as a whole: AZD1222 recipients whose second dose came at about 4 weeks and those whose second dose came at about 12 weeks were combined into one group, since spike-specific TCR depth and breadth did not differ between the two schedules. A total of 233 trial participants underwent TCR sequencing, of whom more than 200 had received two doses of AZD1222 and roughly 26 had received two doses of the MenACWY control vaccine. Trial participants were enrolled by age into 18-55, 56-69 and 70-plus year subgroups, with approximately 160, 26 and 62 TCR-sequenced participants respectively. The paper's findings and limits, for the study overall: Reportedly, almost half of the unique spike-specific TCRs recognized epitopes lying outside the regions that are mutated in the B.1.351 and B.1.1.7 variants. The 56-69-year group was small, and its depth increase did not reach significance, likely because of low power. Only five or six AZD1222 recipients were SARS-CoV-2 seropositive at baseline, limiting conclusions about previously exposed vaccinees. Participants were mostly white British and included more females than males, and it was suggested by the authors that clonal diversity may have been underestimated. After two AZD1222 doses, both the breadth and the depth of spike-specific TCRs were significantly higher than at day 0 and than in MenACWY recipients. The whole spike protein was spanned by vaccine-associated CD4 TCRs, and dominant responses were seen in regions 160-218 and 743-854. Because no day 14 peak-response samples were available, repertoires were characterized only after the peak T cell response.

Comment on this clone: The antigen this receptor binds is unknown. Per-nucleotide qualities are absent, and no much larger clonotype sits a single base away.

The CDR3 regions of human TCRbeta chains were analyzed by immunosequencing. As for the authors' bioinformatics: TCRs in the repertoires were matched against a reference library of SARS-CoV-2-specific TCRs that had been generated with the MIRA antigen-specificity platform. Breadth was defined as the fraction of unique TCRs that were SARS-CoV-2-associated. Depth was defined as the fraction of total T cells that were SARS-CoV-2-associated. Using the MIRA data, each spike-specific TCR was mapped to the spike region that the TCR reacts to and placed in a CD4 or CD8 class. Log10-transformed breadth and depth values were compared by one-way ANOVA with Sidak's multiple comparisons tests. Held by TCRdb, this immuneACCESS table contains in-frame sequences only and omits some clones. Under half of the omission traces to an unresolved V gene where checked; the cause of the rest is unknown. The DNA was the basis for D and trimming; V, J and clone size are from that table. For this sample the table gives over 100,000 clones, of which roughly 83% were detected only once. Over 15% of the sample is held by the ten biggest clonotypes.

The time point label here, explained by the study, means: baseline before first vaccination. Samples from vaccinated people were obtained from the UK trials COV001 and COV002, which included a single-blind randomized controlled phase 2/3 trial of AZD1222 (ChAdOx1 nCoV-19) in healthy adults. Trial participant PBMC samples were collected at day 0 and day 28 after the second dose for TCRbeta chain sequencing. The sample consisted of peripheral blood, taken on day 0 of AZD1222 vaccination. This receptor was obtained from an adult in good health.

Here the CDR3 is given as CASSYRNRATDTQYF. The DNA is TGTGCCAGCAGTTACAGGAACAGGGCCACAGATACGCAGTATTTT. The chain joins TRBV6-5 to TRBJ2-3; D gene: possibly TRBD1, on 6 matching bases. The CDR3 measures 15 amino acids from cysteine to phenylalanine. Here the CDR3 DNA is all that survives: 45 bases in frame from base 1. The junction shows trimming of 2 bases on V and 2 bases on J, plus 11 bases between the germline ends. As encoded in the germline V gene, CDR1 is MNHEY while CDR2 is SVGAGI.